Below are 5 T cell receptor beta chains sequenced from a single sample in a study of blood T cell repertoires in COVID-19. The method was immunoSEQ multiplex PCR; TCRdb's version includes in-frame clones alone and lacks a portion of them. This sample has 150,000 to 200,000 clones, with around 80% found just once. The sample consisted of PBMCs or T cells enriched from blood (not recorded which). Receptor source: an older woman who had recovered from COVID-19.

This rearrangement joins TRBV27 to TRBJ2-5; the match to TRBD1 covers 9 bases. Germline V lookup: CDR1 MNHEY, CDR2 SMNVEV (reference sequence). The CDR3 is 14 amino acids. The junction had 11 bases not matched to a gene; V was cut back by 6 bases and J by 9 bases. CDR3 residues: CASRQTGGAGAQYF. CDR3 DNA sequence: TGTGCCAGCAGACAAACAGGGGGCGCGGGGGCCCAGTACTTC.

The chain recombines TRBV2 with TRBJ1-5; D is unresolved. The CDR3 spans 13 residues. Germline V lookup: CDR1 SNHLY, CDR2 FYNNEI. V was cut by 6 bases and J by 4 bases, with 10 bases left in between. The CDR3 DNA follows: TGTGCCAGCAGGGGCCTGGGTAATCAGCCCCAGCATTTT. Amino acids: CASRGLGNQPQHF.

The V and J genes are TRBV5-1 and TRBJ1-1; D unresolved. Deletions cut 4 bases from V and 2 bases from J, with 12 bases between. Germline V gives CDR1 SGHRS, CDR2 YFSETQ. The CDR3 consists of 14 residues. This chain's CDR3 is CASSQEALNTEAFF. DNA of the CDR3: TGCGCCAGCAGCCAGGAGGCCCTAAACACTGAAGCTTTCTTT.

This rearrangement joins TRBV18 to TRBJ1-2; D gene uncertain. V dropped 6 bases and J dropped 7 bases, with 9 bases sitting between them. The CDR3 totals 11 residues. Germline CDR1 is KGHSH and CDR2 is LQKENI. The DNA of the CDR3 is TGTGCCAGCTCTCCAGAGTCTGGCTACACCTTC. Translation: CASSPESGYTF.

The rearrangement links TRBV15 to TRBJ2-5; 11 bases map to TRBD2. Trimming at V came to 2 bases and at J to 7 bases, leaving 15 bases not matched to a gene. Germline CDR1 LNHNV, CDR2 YYDKDF (reference sequence). There are 18 residues in the CDR3. CDR3 sequence reads: CATSRSSGLADYEGTQYF. Here the CDR3 DNA reads TGTGCCACCAGCAGATCTTCGGGACTAGCGGATTATGAGGGGACCCAGTACTTC.